This section outlines one T cell receptor (beta chain) sequence together with its context. This sample was included in a study of blood T cells in healthy people across ages. Sample-barcoded 5' priming and a J-beta primer mix drove a second PCR of about 7 to 12 cycles. TCRdb reprocessed the 5' RACE reads via MiXCR and lists one record per CDR3 protein. The sample lists about 670,000 distinct CDR3 sequences; 52% were seen once. Isolation yielded PBMCs, at least 6.5 million per sample, in every case. Sequenced input: blood. The TCR sequence derives from a woman older than 75 in good health.

This chain's CDR3 is CASSLVEAGGRYEQYF. The CDR3 nucleotides are TGTGCCAGCAGCTTAGTAGAGGCAGGGGGTAGGTACGAGCAGTACTTC. V and J are TRBV7-9 and TRBJ2-7; 7 positions agree with TRBD1. V lost 1 base, J lost 4 bases, and 10 bases stayed unmatched. Germline lookup yields CDR1 SEHNR and CDR2 FQNEAQ (reference sequence). CDR3 size: 16 residues.